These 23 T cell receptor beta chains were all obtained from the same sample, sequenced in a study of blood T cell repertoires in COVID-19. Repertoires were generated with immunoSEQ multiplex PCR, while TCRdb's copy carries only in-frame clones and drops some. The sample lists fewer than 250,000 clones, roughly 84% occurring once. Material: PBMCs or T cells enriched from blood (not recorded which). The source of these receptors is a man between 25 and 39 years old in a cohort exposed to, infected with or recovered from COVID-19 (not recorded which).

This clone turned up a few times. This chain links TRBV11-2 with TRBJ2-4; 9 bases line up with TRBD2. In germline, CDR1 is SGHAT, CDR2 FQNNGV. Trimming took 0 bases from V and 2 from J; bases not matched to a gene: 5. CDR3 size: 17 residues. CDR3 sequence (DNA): TGTGCCAGCAGCTTAGATGACCCTAGCGGGACCAAAAACATTCAGTACTTC. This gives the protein CASSLDDPSGTKNIQYF.

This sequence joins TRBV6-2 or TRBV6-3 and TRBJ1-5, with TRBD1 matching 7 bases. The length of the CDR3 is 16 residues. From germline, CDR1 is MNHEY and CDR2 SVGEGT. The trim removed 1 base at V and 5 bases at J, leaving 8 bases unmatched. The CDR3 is CASSYLGDRADQPQHF. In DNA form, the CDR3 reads TGTGCCAGCAGTTACTTGGGAGACAGGGCCGATCAGCCCCAGCATTTT.

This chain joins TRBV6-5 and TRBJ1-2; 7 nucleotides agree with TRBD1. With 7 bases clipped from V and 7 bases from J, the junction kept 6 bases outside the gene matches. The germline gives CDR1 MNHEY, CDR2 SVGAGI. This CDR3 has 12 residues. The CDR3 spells CASTAGGSGYTF. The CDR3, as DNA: TGTGCCAGCACCGCAGGGGGAAGTGGCTACACCTTC.

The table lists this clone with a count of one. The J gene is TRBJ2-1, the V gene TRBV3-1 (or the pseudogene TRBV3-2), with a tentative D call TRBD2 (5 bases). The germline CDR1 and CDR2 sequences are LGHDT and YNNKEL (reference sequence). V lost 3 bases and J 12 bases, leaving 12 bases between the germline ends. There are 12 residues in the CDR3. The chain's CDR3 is CASSQLDLGQFF. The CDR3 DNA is TGTGCCAGCAGCCAGTTGGACTTGGGGCAGTTCTTC.

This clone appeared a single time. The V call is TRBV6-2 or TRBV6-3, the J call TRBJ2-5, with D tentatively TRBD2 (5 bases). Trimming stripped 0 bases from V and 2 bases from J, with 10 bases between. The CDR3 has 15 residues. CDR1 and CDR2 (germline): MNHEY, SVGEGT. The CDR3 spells CASSYSKRVQETQYF. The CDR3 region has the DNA TGTGCCAGCAGTTACTCGAAGAGGGTACAAGAGACCCAGTACTTC.

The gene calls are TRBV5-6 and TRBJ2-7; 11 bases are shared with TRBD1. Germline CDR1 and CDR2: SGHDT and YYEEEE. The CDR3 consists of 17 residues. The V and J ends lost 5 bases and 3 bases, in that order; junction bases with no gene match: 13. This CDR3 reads CASSPESTGTGGYEQYF. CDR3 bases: TGTGCCAGCAGTCCCGAGTCGACCGGGACAGGGGGCTACGAGCAGTACTTC. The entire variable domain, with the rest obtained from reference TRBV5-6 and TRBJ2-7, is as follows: DAGVTQSPTHLIKTRGQQVTLRCSPKSGHDTVSWYQQALGQGPQFIFQYYEEEERQRGNFPDRFSGHQFPNYSSELNVNALLLGDSALYLCASSPESTGTGGYEQYFGPGTRLTVT.

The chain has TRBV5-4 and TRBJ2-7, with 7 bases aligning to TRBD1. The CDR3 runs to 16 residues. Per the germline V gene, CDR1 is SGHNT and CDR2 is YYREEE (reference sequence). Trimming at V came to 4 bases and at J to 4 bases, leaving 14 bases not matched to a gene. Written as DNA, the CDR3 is TGTGCCAGCAGCCCGGGACAGTCAAGATCACGGTACGAGCAGTACTTC. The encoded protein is CASSPGQSRSRYEQYF.

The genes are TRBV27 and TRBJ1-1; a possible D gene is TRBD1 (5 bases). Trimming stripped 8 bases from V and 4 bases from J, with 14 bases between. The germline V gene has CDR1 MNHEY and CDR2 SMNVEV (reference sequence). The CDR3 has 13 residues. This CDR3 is CASGGTRGTEAFF. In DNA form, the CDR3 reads TGTGCCAGCGGCGGGACGCGGGGCACTGAAGCTTTCTTT.

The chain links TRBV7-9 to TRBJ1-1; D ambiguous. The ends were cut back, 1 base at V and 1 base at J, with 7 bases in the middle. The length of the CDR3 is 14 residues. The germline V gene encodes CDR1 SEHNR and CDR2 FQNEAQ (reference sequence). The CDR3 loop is CASSLVQQNTEAFF. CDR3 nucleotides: TGTGCCAGCAGCTTAGTACAGCAGAACACTGAAGCTTTCTTT. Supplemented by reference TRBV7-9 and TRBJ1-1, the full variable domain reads DTGVSQNPRHKITKRGQNVTFRCDPISEHNRLYWYRQTLGQGPEFLTYFQNEAQLEKSRLLSDRFSAERPKGSFSTLEIQRTEQGDSAMYLCASSLVQQNTEAFFGQGTRLTVV.

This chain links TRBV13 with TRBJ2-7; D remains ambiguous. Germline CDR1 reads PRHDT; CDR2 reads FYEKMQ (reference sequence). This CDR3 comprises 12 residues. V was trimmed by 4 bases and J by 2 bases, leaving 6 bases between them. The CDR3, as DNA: TGTGCCAGCAGCTCCTACCCCTACGAGCAGTACTTC. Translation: CASSSYPYEQYF.

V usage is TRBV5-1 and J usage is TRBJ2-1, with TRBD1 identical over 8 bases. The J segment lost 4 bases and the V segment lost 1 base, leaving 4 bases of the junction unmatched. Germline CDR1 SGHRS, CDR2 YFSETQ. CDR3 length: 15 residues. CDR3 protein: CASSLTGGGYNEQFF. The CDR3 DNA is TGCGCCAGCAGCTTGACAGGGGGAGGTTACAATGAGCAGTTCTTC.

DNA of the CDR3: TGTGCCAGCAAAGGACAGGGGAACACTGAAGCTTTCTTT. Encoded protein: CASKGQGNTEAFF. This sequence joins TRBV6-5 and TRBJ1-1; 8 nucleotides match TRBD1. The CDR3 is 13 amino acids. Germline V gene data show CDR1 as MNHEY and CDR2 as SVGAGI. J lost 1 base, V lost 7 bases, and 2 bases had no gene match.

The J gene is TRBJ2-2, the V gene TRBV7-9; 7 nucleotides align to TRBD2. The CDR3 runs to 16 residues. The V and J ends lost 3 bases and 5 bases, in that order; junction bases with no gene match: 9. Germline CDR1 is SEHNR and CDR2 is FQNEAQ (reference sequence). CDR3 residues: CASSFHHGRRTGELFF. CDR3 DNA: TGTGCCAGCAGCTTTCACCACGGGAGGCGAACCGGGGAGCTGTTTTTT.

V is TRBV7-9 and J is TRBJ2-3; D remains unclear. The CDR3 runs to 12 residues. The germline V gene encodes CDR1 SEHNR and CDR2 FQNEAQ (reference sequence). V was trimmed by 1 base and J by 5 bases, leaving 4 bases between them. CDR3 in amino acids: CASSLGRDTQYF. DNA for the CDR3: TGTGCCAGCAGCTTAGGGAGAGATACGCAGTATTTT.

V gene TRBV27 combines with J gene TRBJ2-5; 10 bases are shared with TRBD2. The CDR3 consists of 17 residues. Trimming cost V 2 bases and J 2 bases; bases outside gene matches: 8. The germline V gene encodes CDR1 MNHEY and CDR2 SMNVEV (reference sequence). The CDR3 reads CASSLRFRTSGQETQYF. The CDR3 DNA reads TGTGCCAGCAGTTTAAGGTTTCGGACTAGCGGACAAGAGACCCAGTACTTC.

As DNA, the CDR3 is TGTGCCAGCAGTGAGGTCTTATGGGTGACAGCCAACACTGAAGCTTTCTTT. This sequence encodes CASSEVLWVTANTEAFF. V gene TRBV6-1 combines with J gene TRBJ1-1; D might be TRBD1 (5 bases). Germline V gene data show CDR1 as MNHNS and CDR2 as SASEGT. The V and J ends lost 3 bases and 2 bases respectively, with 19 bases between them. The CDR3 is made up of 17 amino acids.

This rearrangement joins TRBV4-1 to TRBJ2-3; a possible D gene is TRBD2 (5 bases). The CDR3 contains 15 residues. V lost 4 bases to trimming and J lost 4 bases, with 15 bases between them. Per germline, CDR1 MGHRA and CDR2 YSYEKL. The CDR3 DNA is TGCGCCAGCAGCCCCCTAAGTGAGGGTTCAGATACGCAGTATTTT. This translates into CASSPLSEGSDTQYF.

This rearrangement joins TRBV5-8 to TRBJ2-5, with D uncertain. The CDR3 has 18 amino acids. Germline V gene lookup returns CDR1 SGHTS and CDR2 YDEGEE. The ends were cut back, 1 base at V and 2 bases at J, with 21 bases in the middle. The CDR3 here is CASSLLAVAVSGQETQYF. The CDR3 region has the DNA TGTGCCAGCAGCTTGTTAGCAGTGGCCGTCTCCGGGCAAGAGACCCAGTACTTC.

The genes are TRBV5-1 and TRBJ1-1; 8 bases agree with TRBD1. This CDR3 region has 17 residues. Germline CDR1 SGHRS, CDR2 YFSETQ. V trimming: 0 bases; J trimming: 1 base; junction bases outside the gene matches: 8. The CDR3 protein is CASSLGHGQGWNTEAFF. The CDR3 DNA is TGCGCCAGCAGCTTGGGACATGGACAGGGCTGGAACACTGAAGCTTTCTTT.

The CDR3 spells CASRPWTSRSSYEQYF. For the CDR3, the DNA is TGTGCAAGTCGTCCTTGGACTAGCCGGAGCTCCTACGAGCAGTACTTC. The J gene is TRBJ2-7, the V gene TRBV12-2; no check of the table's D call, TRBD2, against the DNA was made. TRBV12-2 is deemed a pseudogene. CDR3 length: 16 residues.

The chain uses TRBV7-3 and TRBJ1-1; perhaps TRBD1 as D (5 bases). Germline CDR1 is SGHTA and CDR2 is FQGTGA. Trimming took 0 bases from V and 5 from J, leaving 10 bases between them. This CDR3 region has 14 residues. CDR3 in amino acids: CASSLTAGRTEAFF. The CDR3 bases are TGTGCCAGCAGCTTAACGGCAGGGAGGACTGAAGCTTTCTTT.

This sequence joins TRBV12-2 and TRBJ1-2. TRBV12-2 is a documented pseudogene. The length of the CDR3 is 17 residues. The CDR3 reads CASRRRGGGGLSGGYTF. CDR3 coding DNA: TGTGCAAGTCGCCGACGGGGGGGCGGAGGCCTGAGCGGTGGCTACACCTTC.

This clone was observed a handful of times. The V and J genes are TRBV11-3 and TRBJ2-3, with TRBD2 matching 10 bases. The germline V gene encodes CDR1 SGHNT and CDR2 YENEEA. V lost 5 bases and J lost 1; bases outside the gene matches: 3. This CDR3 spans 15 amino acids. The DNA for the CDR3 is TGTGCCAGCAGCCCAGGACTAGCGGGCACAGATACGCAGTATTTT. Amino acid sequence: CASSPGLAGTDTQYF.